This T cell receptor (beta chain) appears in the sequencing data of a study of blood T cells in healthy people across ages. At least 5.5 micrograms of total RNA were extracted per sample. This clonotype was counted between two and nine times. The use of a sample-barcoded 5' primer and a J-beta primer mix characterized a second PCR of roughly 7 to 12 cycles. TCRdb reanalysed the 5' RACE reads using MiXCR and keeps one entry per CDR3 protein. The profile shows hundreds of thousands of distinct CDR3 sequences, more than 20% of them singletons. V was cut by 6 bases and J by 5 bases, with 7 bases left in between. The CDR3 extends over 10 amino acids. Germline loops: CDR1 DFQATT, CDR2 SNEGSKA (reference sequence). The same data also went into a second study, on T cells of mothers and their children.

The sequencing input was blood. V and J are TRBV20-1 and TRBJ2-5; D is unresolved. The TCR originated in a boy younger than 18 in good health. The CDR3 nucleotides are TGCAGTGCCGCTCATGAGACCCAGTACTTC. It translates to CSAAHETQYF.